Listed below are T cell receptor beta chains from one sample, sequenced in a study of blood T cell repertoires in COVID-19. Using immunoSEQ multiplex PCR, the repertoire was profiled, and TCRdb retains in-frame clones only, with some absent. Seen here are some 71,000 clones, around nine tenths observed once, and the top ten hold approximately 4.9%. The sequenced sample was peripheral blood. The receptors derive from a woman between 18 and 29 years old with acute or convalescent COVID-19. Each CDR3 is given with its conserved first and last residue. The D gene is left open where the match is weak. Only part of the rows carry a size: once, few, many, or a class if the clone is expanded.

V	J	length	size	D	CDR3	DNA
TRBV12-3/TRBV12-4	TRBJ1-2	13	NA	TRBD1	CASSKDRGSGYTF	TGTGCCAGCAGTAAGGACAGGGGCAGTGGCTACACCTTC
TRBV28	TRBJ1-2	14	NA	NA	CASIRAGTPYGYTF	TGTGCCAGCATTCGGGCGGGGACTCCTTATGGCTACACCTTC
TRBV5-6	TRBJ1-1	15	NA	TRBD1	CASSWGRGYDTEAFF	TGTGCCAGCAGCTGGGGCAGGGGGTATGACACTGAAGCTTTCTTT
TRBV16	TRBJ1-4	16	NA	TRBD1	CASSQERAPGGEKLFF	TGTGCCAGCAGCCAAGAACGCGCTCCAGGGGGTGAAAAACTGTTTTTT
TRBV28	TRBJ1-6	15	NA	NA	CASRGGRYVNSPLHF	TGTGCCAGCAGGGGGGGGAGGTATGTTAATTCACCCCTCCACTTT
TRBV7-2	TRBJ1-5	16	NA	TRBD1	CASSLGTGLSGQPQHF	TGTGCCAGCAGCCTCGGGACAGGGCTGTCTGGTCAGCCCCAGCATTTT
TRBV10-2	TRBJ2-7	14	NA	TRBD1	CASSGFAQGDEQYF	TGCGCCAGCAGTGGATTTGCACAGGGGGACGAGCAGTACTTC
TRBV7-2	TRBJ2-7	16	once	TRBD1	CASSPRQGMRIYEQYF	TGTGCCAGCAGCCCGCGACAGGGAATGAGGATCTACGAGCAGTACTTC
TRBV2	TRBJ2-7	14	NA	NA	CASSEQGTTYEQYF	TGTGCCAGCAGTGAACAGGGAACGACCTACGAGCAGTACTTC
TRBV6-2/TRBV6-3	TRBJ2-7	20	NA	TRBD2	CASSTAYGLAGVPLTYEQYF	TGTGCCAGCAGTACCGCCTATGGACTAGCGGGCGTTCCCCTCACCTACGAGCAGTACTTC
TRBV19	TRBJ1-1	14	NA	NA	CASSIDRTTVEAFF	TGTGCCAGTAGTATAGATCGCACGACAGTTGAAGCTTTCTTT
TRBV27	TRBJ1-1	14	NA	NA	CASSPGHTNTEAFF	TGTGCCAGCAGTCCGGGACACACGAACACTGAAGCTTTCTTT
TRBV28	TRBJ2-1	16	NA	NA	CASSFRGARSYNEQFF	TGTGCCAGCAGTTTCCGGGGGGCCCGCTCCTACAATGAGCAGTTCTTC
TRBV4-1	TRBJ2-1	13	NA	NA	CASSQVGRHEQFF	TGCGCCAGCAGCCAAGTTGGGAGGCATGAGCAGTTCTTC
TRBV5-1	TRBJ2-6	17	NA	TRBD1	CASHQDRGPSGANVLTF	TGCGCCAGCCACCAGGACAGGGGGCCTTCTGGGGCCAACGTCCTGACTTTC
TRBV30	TRBJ2-2	13	NA	NA	CAWSHRVDGELFF	TGTGCCTGGAGTCACAGGGTGGACGGGGAGCTGTTTTTT
TRBV28	TRBJ1-5	13	NA	NA	CASSFSGDQPQHF	TGTGCCAGCAGTTTTAGCGGGGATCAGCCCCAGCATTTT
TRBV9	TRBJ2-5	15	NA	TRBD1	CASSVQSGGRETQYF	TGTGCCAGCAGCGTACAGTCAGGGGGCCGGGAGACCCAGTACTTC
TRBV19	TRBJ1-6	15	once	NA	CASSIAGRDNSPLHF	TGTGCCAGTAGTATCGCTGGGAGGGATAATTCACCCCTCCACTTT
TRBV19	TRBJ2-2	14	NA	TRBD1	CASREQGRGRELFF	TGTGCCAGTAGAGAACAGGGGCGAGGGAGGGAGCTGTTTTTT
TRBV19	TRBJ2-5	14	NA	TRBD2	CASSKRGAEETQYF	TGTGCCAGTAGTAAGCGGGGGGCGGAAGAGACCCAGTACTTC
TRBV7-2	TRBJ2-7	14	once	NA	CASSSTRGPYEQYF	TGTGCCAGCAGCTCCACCAGGGGACCCTACGAGCAGTACTTC
TRBV3-1/TRBV3-2	TRBJ2-3	12	once	NA	CASSPGGYTQYF	TGTGCCAGCAGCCCCGGGGGATATACGCAGTATTTT
TRBV6-1	TRBJ1-2	13	NA	NA	CASSEHAQGGYTF	TGTGCCAGCAGTGAGCACGCGCAGGGGGGCTACACCTTC
TRBV2	TRBJ1-2	16	NA	TRBD1	CASREGLGQGVYGYTF	TGTGCCAGCAGGGAGGGCCTTGGACAGGGGGTTTATGGCTACACCTTC
TRBV28	TRBJ1-2	17	NA	NA	CASSLQTRGGERDGYTF	TGTGCCAGCAGTTTACAGACCCGGGGGGGCGAGAGGGATGGCTACACCTTC
TRBV7-2	TRBJ2-7	15	NA	TRBD1	CASSLGQGAHYEQYF	TGTGCCAGCAGCTTAGGACAGGGGGCGCATTACGAGCAGTACTTC
TRBV7-2	TRBJ2-5	13	once	NA	CASSIRGHRTQYF	TGTGCCAGCAGCATCCGGGGACATCGAACCCAGTACTTC
TRBV9	TRBJ1-6	17	NA	NA	CASSVEGGGPYNSPLHF	TGTGCCAGCAGCGTCGAGGGGGGGGGACCCTATAATTCACCCCTCCACTTT
TRBV30	TRBJ2-5	12	NA	NA	CAWSVPPTTQYF	TGTGCCTGGAGTGTACCCCCCACAACCCAGTACTTC
TRBV3-1/TRBV3-2	TRBJ1-1	15	NA	NA	CASSQGLGGNTEAFF	TGTGCCAGCAGCCAAGGTCTGGGGGGAAACACTGAAGCTTTCTTT